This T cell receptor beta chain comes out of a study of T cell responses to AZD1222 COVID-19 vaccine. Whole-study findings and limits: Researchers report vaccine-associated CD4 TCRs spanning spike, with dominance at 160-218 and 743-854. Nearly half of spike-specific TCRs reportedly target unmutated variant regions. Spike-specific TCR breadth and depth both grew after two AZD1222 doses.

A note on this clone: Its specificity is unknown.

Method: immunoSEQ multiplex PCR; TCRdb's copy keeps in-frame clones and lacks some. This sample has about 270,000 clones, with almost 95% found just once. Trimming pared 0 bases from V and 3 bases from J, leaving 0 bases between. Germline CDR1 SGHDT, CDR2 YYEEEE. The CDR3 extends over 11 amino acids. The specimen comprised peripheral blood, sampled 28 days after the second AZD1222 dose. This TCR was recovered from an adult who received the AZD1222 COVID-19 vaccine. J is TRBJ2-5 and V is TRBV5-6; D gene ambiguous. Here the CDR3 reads CASSLEETQYF. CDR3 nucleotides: TGTGCCAGCAGCTTGGAAGAGACCCAGTACTTC.